The 5 T cell receptor beta chains presented below share a single source sample, sequenced in a study of T-cell reconstitution after alpha-beta-depleted transplantation in children. For TCRbeta, the library was prepared with unique molecular identifiers. TCRdb re-analysed the PCR reads in MiXCR, keeping a single row per CDR3 protein. The sample contains hundreds of thousands of distinct CDR3 sequences, more than 20% of which appear only once. Sequences were derived from PBMCs, mostly from graft donor cells, sampled 360 days after TCRalphabeta/CD19-depleted stem cell transplant. The source of these receptors is a female patient between 2 and 15 years old who had a stem cell transplant for congenital amegakaryocytic thrombocytopenia, so the T cells may come from the graft donor.

The chain links TRBV7-2 to TRBJ2-1; 12 nucleotides match TRBD2. Trimming took 5 bases from V and 7 from J; bases not matched to a gene: 9. CDR3 length: 16 residues. Germline V lookup: CDR1 SGHTA, CDR2 FQGNSA. The CDR3 loop reads CASSRLAGGPRNEQFF. In nucleotides, the CDR3 is TGTGCCAGCAGCCGCCTAGCGGGAGGGCCAAGGAATGAGCAGTTCTTC.

There are many counts of this clonotype. This chain joins TRBV5-1 and TRBJ2-3, with D perhaps matching TRBD2 (5 bases). CDR3 size: 15 residues. The V end lost 1 base, the J end lost 1 base, and 10 bases lay between the germline ends. The germline CDR1 and CDR2 sequences are SGHRS and YFSETQ. CDR3 amino acids: CASSLSGRGTDTQYF. In DNA form, the CDR3 reads TGCGCCAGCAGCTTGTCTGGGAGAGGCACAGATACGCAGTATTTT.

This clonotype was detected only a few times. V gene TRBV11-2 combines with J gene TRBJ2-2; 8 nucleotides match TRBD2. The CDR3 is made up of 16 amino acids. J gave up 6 bases and V 7 bases, and 13 bases lay outside the gene matches. Germline loops: CDR1 SGHAT, CDR2 FQNNGV. CDR3 in DNA: TGTGCCAGCATGAATAGCGGGGCCGTCCCCGCCGGGGAGCTGTTTTTT. Translated: CASMNSGAVPAGELFF. Combining the CDR3 with reference TRBV11-2 and TRBJ2-2 gives the whole variable domain EAGVAQSPRYKIIEKRQSVAFWCNPISGHATLYWYQQILGQGPKLLIQFQNNGVVDDSQLPKDRFSAERLKGVDSTLKIQPAKLEDSAVYLCASMNSGAVPAGELFFGEGSRLTVL.

The chain uses TRBV20-1 and TRBJ2-3, with D possibly TRBD1 on 6 matching bases. V dropped 4 bases and J dropped 2 bases, with 37 bases sitting between them. The CDR3 is made up of 22 amino acids. From germline, CDR1 is DFQATT and CDR2 SNEGSKA (reference sequence). As DNA, the CDR3 is TGCAGTGCTAATATCCGTGACAGGAGTCTTCTGGCACCCAAATTTGCCACAGATACGCAGTATTTT. Translated: CSANIRDRSLLAPKFATDTQYF.

The chain employs TRBV2 and TRBJ2-2; tentatively, D is TRBD1 (6 bases). Germline loops: CDR1 SNHLY, CDR2 FYNNEI. V dropped 5 bases and J dropped 5 bases, with 18 bases sitting between them. The CDR3 extends over 16 amino acids. DNA for the CDR3: TGTGCCAGCAGTAGAACAGGAGGCCAGGGGACCGGGGAGCTGTTTTTT. Translated: CASSRTGGQGTGELFF.